This T cell receptor (beta chain) emerged from a study of identical twins. Germline loops: CDR1 SGHAT, CDR2 FQDESV (reference sequence). This CDR3 comprises 18 residues. V shed 8 bases, J shed 4 bases, and the junction held 20 bases outside the gene matches. For this clonotype: Its specificity is unknown.

One entry per CDR3 protein results from TCRdb running MiXCR on the 5' RACE reads. The sample consists of about 690,000 distinct CDR3 sequences, over 20% of them appearing once. All donors were healthy, and all were Caucasian. Study results and caveats: A cross-sectional statistical analysis, not follow-up of the same donors, supported the conclusions.

The same data also contributed to another study, on T cells expressing NK-cell markers. That work states: Once again these clonotypes came out on top in the CD3+CD56-NKG2C+ fraction of several donors.

This receptor was identified in a young woman in good health. Specimen: PBMCs. The chain employs TRBV11-1 and TRBJ2-1; 7 positions match TRBD1. In DNA form, the CDR3 reads TGTGCCAGCGCCACATCCACGATTGACAGGGACAATTACAATGAGCAGTTCTTC. Translated, it gives CASATSTIDRDNYNEQFF.